These 21 T cell receptor beta chains were sequenced from one sample in a study of blood T cell repertoires in COVID-19. Produced via immunoSEQ multiplex PCR; TCRdb's table is partial and in-frame only. The data show some 280,000 clones, around four fifths seen once. Sequences were obtained from peripheral blood. The receptor set was obtained from a woman aged 45-65 years with active or convalescent COVID-19.

The CDR3 region has the DNA TGTGCCAGCAGCGCGGGGGGGCGCGGATCTAATGAAAAACTGTTTTTT. Its protein is CASSAGGRGSNEKLFF. The chain has TRBV5-4 and TRBJ1-4; possible D gene TRBD1, 6 bases. Deletions cut 4 bases from V and 3 bases from J, with 16 bases between. Per the germline V gene, CDR1 is SGHNT and CDR2 is YYREEE (reference sequence). The CDR3 covers 16 residues.

The chain employs TRBV10-2 and TRBJ1-5; no firm D call. Germline V gives CDR1 WSHSY, CDR2 SAAADI. V was trimmed by 8 bases and J by 6 bases, leaving 14 bases between them. The CDR3 covers 13 residues. CDR3 DNA sequence: TGCGCCAGCCTCTCCTTCCGAGGTCAGCCCCAGCATTTT. The encoded protein is CASLSFRGQPQHF.

This chain uses TRBV7-2 with TRBJ2-1; TRBD1 is a possible D gene (5 bases). This CDR3 has 13 residues. CDR1 is SGHTA, CDR2 FQGNSA, per germline. Trimming left V 7 bases short and J 2 bases short, with 9 bases between. CDR3: CASTQTAYNEQFF. The DNA of the CDR3 is TGTGCCAGCACTCAGACAGCCTACAATGAGCAGTTCTTC. The whole variable domain, filled in from reference TRBV7-2 and TRBJ2-1, reads GAGVSQSPSNKVTEKGKDVELRCDPISGHTALYWYRQSLGQGLEFLIYFQGNSAPDKSGLPSDRFSAERTGGSVSTLTIQRTQQEDSAVYLCASTQTAYNEQFFGPGTRLTVL.

V and J are TRBV5-1 and TRBJ1-1, with D uncertain. V shed 7 bases and J shed 5 bases, with 15 bases lying between them. The CDR3 is 13 residues long. Germline CDR1 reads SGHRS; CDR2 reads YFSETQ. The CDR3 region has the DNA TGCGCCAGCCACTACTCTGGAAGGACTGAAGCTTTCTTT. It encodes CASHYSGRTEAFF.

This sequence joins TRBV3-1 (or the pseudogene TRBV3-2) and TRBJ1-2; no firm D call. The CDR3 totals 12 residues. Germline V CDR1 and CDR2: LGHDT, YNNKEL (reference sequence). V shed 1 base and J shed 7 bases, with 7 bases lying between them. The chain's CDR3 is CASSQGASGYTF. The CDR3 DNA sequence: TGTGCCAGCAGCCAAGGAGCTTCTGGCTACACCTTC.

This clone showed up just a few times. The chain combines TRBV18 with TRBJ2-7; D is unresolved. This CDR3 has 13 residues. V gave up 1 base and J gave up 3 bases, with 7 bases separating them. Germline loops: CDR1 KGHSH, CDR2 LQKENI. The CDR3 sequence is CASSPRQNYEQYF. CDR3 bases: TGTGCCAGCTCACCACGGCAGAACTACGAGCAGTACTTC.

This clone turned up a few times. The chain employs TRBV3-1 (or the pseudogene TRBV3-2) and TRBJ1-2; 7 bases line up with TRBD1. This CDR3 is 13 amino acids long. Germline values: CDR1 LGHDT, CDR2 YNNKEL (reference sequence). V lost 7 bases to trimming and J lost 2 bases; unmatched junction nucleotides: 4. Here the CDR3 DNA reads TGTGCCAGCAACCAGGGACAGAACTATGGCTACACCTTC. It yields the protein CASNQGQNYGYTF.

The V and J genes are TRBV2 and TRBJ1-2; no clear D. The CDR3 is 13 amino acids. V dropped 4 bases and J dropped 4 bases, with 10 bases sitting between them. In germline, CDR1 is SNHLY, CDR2 FYNNEI. The CDR3 nucleotides are TGTGCCAGCAGTGGGACTAACAGCTATGGCTACACCTTC. As protein: CASSGTNSYGYTF.

This clone was detected only a few times. This sequence joins TRBV16 and TRBJ1-2; no reliable D call. This CDR3 is 12 amino acids long. CDR1 and CDR2 (germline): KGHSY, FQNENV. V was cut by 1 base and J by 8 bases, with 8 bases left in between. The CDR3: CASSQYRGGYTF. CDR3 bases: TGTGCCAGCAGCCAATACCGGGGAGGCTACACCTTC.

The J gene is TRBJ2-2, the V gene TRBV14; D possibly corresponds to TRBD2 (5 bases). V lost 1 base, J lost 6 bases, and 15 bases lay in between. The CDR3 runs to 16 residues. Germline V CDR1 and CDR2: SGHDN, FVKESK. CDR3 residues: CASSQAWGDFAGELFF. The DNA for the CDR3 is TGTGCCAGCAGCCAAGCTTGGGGAGACTTCGCCGGGGAGCTGTTTTTT.

The CDR3 DNA is TGTGCCATCAGAGGGGGCCCCCGGAACACTGAAGCTTTCTTT. The encoded protein is CAIRGGPRNTEAFF. This chain connects TRBV28 to TRBJ1-1; 7 bases fit TRBD1. Germline CDR1 reads MDHEN; CDR2 reads SYDVKM. CDR3 length equals 14 residues. J lost 1 base, V lost 10 bases, and 9 bases had no gene match.

The V call is TRBV30, the J call TRBJ2-5; 11 nucleotides agree with TRBD2. The CDR3 length is 14 residues. V was clipped by 5 bases and J by 2 bases; unmatched bases: 4. The germline V gene has CDR1 GTSNPN and CDR2 SVGIG (reference sequence). The CDR3 DNA reads as TGTGCCTGGGGGGGGACTAGCGGTCAAGAGACCCAGTACTTC. Its protein is CAWGGTSGQETQYF.

This chain joins TRBV10-3 and TRBJ2-3; D is possibly TRBD2 (6 bases). With 2 bases removed from V and 5 bases from J, the gap between germline ends came to 14 bases. Looked up from germline, CDR1 is ENHRY and CDR2 is SYGVKD. This CDR3 region has 15 residues. CDR3 sequence (DNA): TGTGCCATCAGTGAGCGGGACTCCACCCAAGATACGCAGTATTTT. Its translation: CAISERDSTQDTQYF.

This clone was seen only once. The rearrangement joins TRBV27 to TRBJ1-2; D is perhaps TRBD1 (6 bases). The V gene lost 5 bases and the J gene lost 3 bases, with 10 bases spanning the gap. The CDR3 extends over 13 amino acids. Germline V gene data show CDR1 as MNHEY and CDR2 as SMNVEV (reference sequence). CDR3 loop: CASSHDRYYGYTF. CDR3 in DNA: TGTGCCAGCAGTCACGACAGGTACTATGGCTACACCTTC.

This sequence joins TRBV5-6 and TRBJ1-5; D uncertain. This CDR3 has 12 residues. Trimming took off 4 bases at V and 11 bases at J, with 13 bases between the two ends. Germline V gives CDR1 SGHDT, CDR2 YYEEEE. This CDR3 reads CASSLYDGAQHF. For the CDR3, the DNA is TGTGCCAGCAGCCTATATGACGGGGCCCAGCATTTT.

The J gene is TRBJ2-7, the V gene TRBV4-1, with 7 bases aligning to TRBD2. Germline CDR1 is MGHRA and CDR2 is YSYEKL. The CDR3 has 13 amino acids. V trimming: 4 bases; J trimming: 5 bases; junction bases outside the gene matches: 5. DNA of the CDR3: TGCGCCAGCAGCCGGGAGGGCCGGGACGAGCAGTACTTC. Amino acids: CASSREGRDEQYF.

The chain links TRBV13 to TRBJ1-5; the match to TRBD1 covers 9 bases. Trimming removed 2 bases from V and 6 bases from J; junction bases left unmatched: 2. CDR1 is PRHDT, CDR2 FYEKMQ, per germline (reference sequence). The CDR3 runs to 14 residues. CDR3 in amino acids: CASSLTGGSQPQHF. The DNA for the CDR3 is TGTGCCAGCAGCTTAACAGGGGGCTCTCAGCCCCAGCATTTT.

The chain couples TRBV2 to TRBJ2-7; the match to TRBD1 covers 8 bases. The germline CDR1 and CDR2 sequences are SNHLY and FYNNEI. J lost 7 bases, V lost 5 bases, and 10 bases had no gene match. The CDR3 is 14 amino acids. The CDR3 loop reads CASSPGTGAEEQYF. CDR3 sequence (DNA): TGTGCCAGCAGTCCCGGGACAGGCGCGGAGGAGCAGTACTTC.

The chain combines TRBV5-1 with TRBJ2-7; 8 bases fit TRBD1. Trimming cost V 1 base and J 4 bases; bases outside gene matches: 7. There are 15 residues in the CDR3. The germline CDR1 and CDR2 sequences are SGHRS and YFSETQ. In nucleotides, the CDR3 is TGCGCCAGCAGCTTGTCAGGGGGCCCTCCTTACGAGCAGTACTTC. The encoded protein is CASSLSGGPPYEQYF.

The chain combines TRBV9 with TRBJ1-4; TRBD1 matches at 8 bases. The V gene's germline CDR1 is SGDLS and CDR2 YYNGEE. CDR3 length: 16 amino acids. Unmatched junction bases numbered 8, after V lost 0 bases and J lost 7 bases. The CDR3 sequence: CASSVGMSTGGEKLFF. The DNA for the CDR3 is TGTGCCAGCAGCGTAGGCATGTCAACAGGGGGTGAAAAACTGTTTTTT.

This sequence joins TRBV3-1 (or the pseudogene TRBV3-2) and TRBJ2-3; D perhaps matches TRBD2 (7 bases). The germline V gene has CDR1 LGHDT and CDR2 YNNKEL (reference sequence). V dropped 0 bases and J dropped 8 bases, with 12 bases sitting between them. CDR3 size: 14 residues. Here the CDR3 DNA reads TGTGCCAGCAGCCAAGATGGGGGGGCCGGTACGCAGTATTTT. Its protein product is CASSQDGGAGTQYF.